This T cell receptor beta chain was captured in a study of Graves' ophthalmopathy and Graves' hyperthyroidism. Orbital computed tomography and thyroid ultrasound, along with TRAb, serum thyroxine and clinical symptoms, underpinned diagnosis. RNA transcripts served as template for amplifying TCR beta CDR3 sequences. An opening RT-PCR round employed HTBI primers and preceded a second-round multiplex PCR. TCRdb itself ran the multiplex PCR reads through MiXCR, one entry per CDR3 protein. The table shows nearly 400,000 distinct CDR3 sequences, with roughly 18% occurring only once. The germline V gene encodes CDR1 SGHDN and CDR2 FVKESK. There are 14 residues in the CDR3. The V end lost 4 bases, the J end lost 5 bases, and 15 bases lay between the germline ends. Study-wide findings and caveats: Also, most clonotypes expanded in the thyroid above 0.001 frequency appeared in blood.

With regard to this clonotype: No antigen is known for it.

Sequences were obtained from peripheral blood. This TCR was sampled from a woman aged 18-30 years with Graves' ophthalmopathy. The chain recombines TRBV14 with TRBJ2-7; the D gene is possibly TRBD1 (6 bases). For the CDR3, the DNA is TGTGCCAGCAGCCTGCCGCAGGGGAAACACGAGCAGTACTTC. Encoded protein: CASSLPQGKHEQYF.